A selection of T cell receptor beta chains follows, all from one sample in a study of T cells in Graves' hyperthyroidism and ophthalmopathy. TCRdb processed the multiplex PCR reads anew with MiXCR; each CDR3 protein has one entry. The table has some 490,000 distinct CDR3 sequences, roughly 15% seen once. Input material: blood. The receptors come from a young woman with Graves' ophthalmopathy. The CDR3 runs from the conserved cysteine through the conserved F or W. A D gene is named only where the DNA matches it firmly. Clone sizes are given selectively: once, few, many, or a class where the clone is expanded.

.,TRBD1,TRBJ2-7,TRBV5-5,TGTGCCAGCAGCTTGTGGCAGGGGGCAGGCGAGCAGTACTTC,CASSLWQGAGEQYF
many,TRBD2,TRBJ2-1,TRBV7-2,TGTGCCAGCAGCGTAACTAGCGGGAGCTTTAGGAATGAGCAGTTCTTC,CASSVTSGSFRNEQFF
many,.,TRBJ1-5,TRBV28,TGTGCCGGACCTAGAGACAGCCAACATCAGCCCCAGCATTTT,CAGPRDSQHQPQHF
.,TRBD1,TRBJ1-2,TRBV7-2,TGTGCCAGCAGCTTGGACAGGACCTCGGGATATGGCTACACCTTC,CASSLDRTSGYGYTF
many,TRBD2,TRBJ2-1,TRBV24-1,TGTGCCACCAGTGACCCGGGACTAGCGCCCTACAATGAGCAGTTCTTC,CATSDPGLAPYNEQFF
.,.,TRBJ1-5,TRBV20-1,TGCAGTGCTAGCCAGTTCAATCAGCCCCAGCATTTT,CSASQFNQPQHF
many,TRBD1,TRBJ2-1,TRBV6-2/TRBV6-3,TGTGCCAGCAGTTACAGGACAGGGGGCCGTAATGAGCAGTTCTTC,CASSYRTGGRNEQFF
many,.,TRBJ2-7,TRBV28,TGTGCCAGCAGTTTATCAGCATTCGGGCTAGCTGCCGGGGAGCAGTACTTC,CASSLSAFGLAAGEQYF
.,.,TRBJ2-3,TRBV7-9,TGTGCCGGCAGCGAACGGGACTCCACAGATACGCAGTATTTT,CAGSERDSTDTQYF
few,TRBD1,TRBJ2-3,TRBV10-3,TGTGCCGCGAGGGACAGAATCACAGATACGCAGTATTTT,CAARDRITDTQYF
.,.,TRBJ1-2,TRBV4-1,TGCGCCAGCAGCCCCGGGGGGGCTGCGAGTGGCTACACCTTC,CASSPGGAASGYTF
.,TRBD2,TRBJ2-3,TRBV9,TGTGCCAGCAGCGTAGAGAATAGCGGGACGGCAGATACGCAGTATTTT,CASSVENSGTADTQYF
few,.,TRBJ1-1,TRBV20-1,TGCAGTGCTAGTGATGACAGGCCCTCTATCATGAACACTGAAGCTTTCTTT,CSASDDRPSIMNTEAFF
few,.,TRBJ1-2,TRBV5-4,TGTGCCAGCAGCCCCCGCTCTGCCGGGTTTGATGGCTACACCTTC,CASSPRSAGFDGYTF
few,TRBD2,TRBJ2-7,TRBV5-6,TGTGCCTGTACTACGGGGGGACTCTACGAGCAGTACTTC,CACTTGGLYEQYF
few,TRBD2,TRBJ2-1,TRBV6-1,TGTGCCAGCAAATCGGAGCCGGGACTAGCGGGAGGTACCTACAATGAGCAGTTCTTC,CASKSEPGLAGGTYNEQFF
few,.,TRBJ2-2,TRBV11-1,TGTGCCAGCAGCCCCCTGGGAGGCCAGGGCGGGGAGCTGTTTTTT,CASSPLGGQGGELFF
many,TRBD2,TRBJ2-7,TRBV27,TGTGCCAGCAGTTTAACGTCGGCGGGAGCCTACGAGCAGTACTTC,CASSLTSAGAYEQYF
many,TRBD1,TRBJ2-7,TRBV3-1,TGTGCCAGCAGCCGCGGGACAGGGGTCTACGAGCAGTACTTC,CASSRGTGVYEQYF
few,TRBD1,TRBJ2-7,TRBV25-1,TGTGCCAGCAGCTCGGACAGGGACAACTACGAGCAGTACTTC,CASSSDRDNYEQYF
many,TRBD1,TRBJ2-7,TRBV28,TGTGCCAGCAGTTTGGGACAGATCGAGCAGTACTTC,CASSLGQIEQYF
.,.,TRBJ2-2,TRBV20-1,TGCAGTGCTAGCCCCAGCGGGCTTGGCACCGGGGAGCTGTTTTTT,CSASPSGLGTGELFF
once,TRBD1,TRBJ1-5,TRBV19,TGTGTCAGTAGTATATCCAGGGGGCCTCAGCCCCAGCATTTT,CVSSISRGPQPQHF
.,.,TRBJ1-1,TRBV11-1,TGTGCCAGCAGCTCACGAGAGAGGACTGAAGCTTTCTTT,CASSSRERTEAFF
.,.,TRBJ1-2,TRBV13,TGTGCCAGCAGCCCAGCCTCAGGGGTCCTTTACTATGGCTACACCTTC,CASSPASGVLYYGYTF
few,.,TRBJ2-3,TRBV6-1,TGTGCCAGCAGTGAACGCCTGGGGCAAGATACGCAGTATTTT,CASSERLGQDTQYF
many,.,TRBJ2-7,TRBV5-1,TGCGCCAGCAGCCCACGGGTCGGAAGCTCCTACGAGCAGTACTTC,CASSPRVGSSYEQYF
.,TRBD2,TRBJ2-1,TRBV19,TGTGCCAGTACCTCTCGGGCTAGCGGGAGGGCCTTGTACAATGAGCAGTTCTTC,CASTSRASGRALYNEQFF
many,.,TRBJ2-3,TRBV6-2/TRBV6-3,TGTGCCAGCAGTTACCAACCGCGGCAGGGGTGGACGGATACGCAGTATTTT,CASSYQPRQGWTDTQYF
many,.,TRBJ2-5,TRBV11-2,TGTGCCAGCAGCTTAGAGGAATGGCTTTCAGAGACCCAGTACTTC,CASSLEEWLSETQYF
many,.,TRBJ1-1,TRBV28,TGTGCCAGCAATGCTCTGAACACTGAAGCTTTCTTT,CASNALNTEAFF
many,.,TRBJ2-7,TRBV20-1,TGCAGTGCTACCTATAGCGGGCAGGGGGCTGCATACGAGCAGTACTTC,CSATYSGQGAAYEQYF
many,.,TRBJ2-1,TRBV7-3,TGCGCCAGCAGCTTGGGGGTTGACAATGAGCAGTTCTTC,CASSLGVDNEQFF
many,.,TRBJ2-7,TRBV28,TGTGCCAGCAGCTTCTCCTACGAGCAGTACTTC,CASSFSYEQYF
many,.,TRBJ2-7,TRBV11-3,TGTGCCAGCAGCTTCGCCGAAGACTACGAGCAGTACTTC,CASSFAEDYEQYF
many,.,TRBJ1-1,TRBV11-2,TGTGCCAGCAGCTCAATAAGACGGAACACTGAAGCTTTCTTT,CASSSIRRNTEAFF
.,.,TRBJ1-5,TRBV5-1,TGCGCCAGCAAGCGGCAGGGCAGCAATCAGCCCCAGCATTTT,CASKRQGSNQPQHF
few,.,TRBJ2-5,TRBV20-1,TGCAGTGCTAGATCAGCCAGTCTAGAAGAGACCCAGTACTTC,CSARSASLEETQYF
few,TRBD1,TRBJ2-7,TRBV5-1,TGTGCCAGCAGCTCTCAGGGGGCGCGCGGGTACGAGCAGTACTTC,CASSSQGARGYEQYF
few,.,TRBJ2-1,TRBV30,TGTGCCTGGGAAAAGTCAAGTCCGGGATCAGGGCAGTTCTTC,CAWEKSSPGSGQFF
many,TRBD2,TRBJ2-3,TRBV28,TGTGCCAGCAGTTCTCCGGGACTAGCGTTAACAGATACGCAGTATTTT,CASSSPGLALTDTQYF
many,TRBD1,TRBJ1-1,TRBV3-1,TGTGCCAGCAGCCAGGGGGACAGGGCCACCACTGAAGCTTTCTTT,CASSQGDRATTEAFF
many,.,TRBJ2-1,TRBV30,TGTGCCAGACAGGACCAGCCTAGAAGGTCTGAGCAGTTCTTC,CARQDQPRRSEQFF
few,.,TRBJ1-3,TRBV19,TGTGCCAGTAGCCGTTTTGACTACACCATATATTTT,CASSRFDYTIYF
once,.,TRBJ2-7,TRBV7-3,TGTGCCAGCAGTTCTACCAATGAGCAGTACTTC,CASSSTNEQYF
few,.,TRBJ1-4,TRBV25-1,TGTGCCAGCAGAGAAGGGGCCAATGAAAAACTGTTTTTT,CASREGANEKLFF
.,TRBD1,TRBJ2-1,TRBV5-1,TGCGCCAGCAGCTTCACACAGGGGGCCTCCTACAATGAGCAGTTCTTC,CASSFTQGASYNEQFF
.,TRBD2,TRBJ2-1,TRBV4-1,TGCGCCAGCAGCCAAACCAGTAGCGGGAGTGTCTACAATGAGCAGTTCTTC,CASSQTSSGSVYNEQFF
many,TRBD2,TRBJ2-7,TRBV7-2,TGTGCCAGCAGCCACCACAGTGGGACTAGGCCCCCGTCCCTTTACGAGCAGTACTTC,CASSHHSGTRPPSLYEQYF
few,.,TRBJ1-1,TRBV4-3,TGCGCCAGCAGCCAAGAGGGGGGGATGAACACTGAAGCTTTCTTT,CASSQEGGMNTEAFF
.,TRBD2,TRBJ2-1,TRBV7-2,TGTGCCAGCAGCCGGGGGGGGGCTAGCGGGAGCGATGAGCAGTTCTTC,CASSRGGASGSDEQFF
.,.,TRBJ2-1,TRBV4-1,TGCGCTAGTGCAAACCTGGGGATAGGGTTGAGGAAGTTCTTC,CASANLGIGLRKFF
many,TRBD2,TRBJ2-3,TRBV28,TGTGCCAGCAGCCCACCTCTAGCGGGAGCCTCCACAGATACGCAGTATTTT,CASSPPLAGASTDTQYF
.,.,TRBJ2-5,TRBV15,TGTGCCACCAGCGACGCCCCAACCCAACAAGAGACCCAGTACTTC,CATSDAPTQQETQYF